These 16 T cell receptor beta chains originate from one sample sequenced in a study of early stage breast cancer tumors (dated by TCRdb to between 2016 and 2019). Library preparation employed the immunoSEQ multiplex PCR assay. TCRdb took this table from immuneACCESS and kept in-frame rearrangements with V and J called. Such tables lack part of the clones; where checked against another copy, unresolved V genes explain under half of the gap, and the rest is unexplained. For this sample the table gives more than 65,000 clones, of which more than 70% were detected only once. The ten top clones hold about 4.8% of the sample. The sequencing input was blood. These TCRs come from a person aged 35-50 years with breast cancer.

The chain uses TRBV14 and TRBJ2-5; D is possibly TRBD2 (6 bases). Between the trimmed V and J ends, which lost 0 bases and 1 base, there was a span of 12 bases. CDR1 and CDR2 (germline): SGHDN, FVKESK. This CDR3 comprises 16 residues. In nucleotides, the CDR3 is TGTGCCAGCAGCCAAGATATGGGAGGTTTCCAAGAGACCCAGTACTTC. As protein: CASSQDMGGFQETQYF.

The chain combines TRBV19 with TRBJ2-2, with D possibly TRBD1 on 5 matching bases. V lost 3 bases and J lost 2, with 10 bases in between. This CDR3 contains 15 residues. Germline V gene sequence: CDR1 LNHDA, CDR2 SQIVND (reference sequence). The CDR3 coding sequence is TGTGCCAGTAGTATGGCCAGGGCAAACACCGGGGAGCTGTTTTTT. Translated, it gives CASSMARANTGELFF.

The genes are TRBV7-8 and TRBJ2-2; possible D gene TRBD2, 6 bases. Trimming shortened V by 1 base and J by 2 bases, and 14 bases separated the two germline ends. This CDR3 contains 17 residues. Germline V lookup: CDR1 SGHVS, CDR2 FQNEAQ. This CDR3 reads CASSLVVSGANTGELFF. For the CDR3, the DNA is TGTGCCAGCAGCTTAGTAGTGTCGGGAGCTAACACCGGGGAGCTGTTTTTT.

The chain recombines TRBV28 with TRBJ1-2; no reliable D call. CDR1 and CDR2 (germline): MDHEN, SYDVKM. V lost 10 bases to trimming and J lost 2 bases, with 14 bases between them. The CDR3 extends over 13 amino acids. The CDR3 spells CAIYRGANYGYTF. For the CDR3, the DNA is TGTGCCATATACCGGGGAGCGAACTATGGCTACACCTTC.

This chain connects TRBV2 to TRBJ2-1; either TRBD1 or TRBD2 may fit D (6 bases each). The CDR3 runs 13 residues. V lost 8 bases to trimming and J lost 9 bases, with 17 bases between them. CDR1 and CDR2 from the germline V gene are SNHLY and FYNNEI. CDR3 coding DNA: TGTGCCAGCCGGGACACTAGCATCCGTGAGCAGTTCTTC. As protein: CASRDTSIREQFF.

The V gene is TRBV19, the J gene TRBJ2-6, with D tentatively TRBD2 (5 bases). The CDR3 runs 15 residues. Per germline, CDR1 LNHDA and CDR2 SQIVND (reference sequence). V lost 3 bases, J lost 0 bases, and 6 bases lay in between. The CDR3 nucleotides read TGTGCCAGTAGTATCCGGGGCTCTGGGGCCAACGTCCTGACTTTC. Protein: CASSIRGSGANVLTF.

This clone was found once. This chain links TRBV4-1 with TRBJ1-4; unclear D gene. The germline CDR1 and CDR2 sequences are MGHRA and YSYEKL. V lost 4 bases to trimming and J lost 0 bases, with 9 bases between them. The CDR3 loop spans 15 amino acids. CDR3 in DNA: TGCGCCAGCAGCCTTCAGAGAGCAACTAATGAAAAACTGTTTTTT. This sequence encodes CASSLQRATNEKLFF.

The chain links TRBV6-1 to TRBJ1-1; perhaps TRBD1 as D (5 bases). There are 15 residues in the CDR3. Germline-derived CDR1 and CDR2 are MNHNS and SASEGT. Trimming cost V 2 bases and J 4 bases, with 14 bases left between them. The CDR3 nucleotides are TGTGCCAGCAGTGAACAGCGCAGGGTCGGCACTGAAGCTTTCTTT. Protein product: CASSEQRRVGTEAFF.

The chain has TRBV19 and TRBJ1-1; possibly TRBD1 for D (5 bases). CDR3 length: 13 residues. The V gene's germline CDR1 is LNHDA and CDR2 SQIVND (reference sequence). Trimming cost V 4 bases and J 3 bases, with 9 bases left between them. The CDR3 loop is CASSRGLDTEAFF. Written as DNA, the CDR3 is TGTGCCAGTAGTAGGGGGTTGGACACTGAAGCTTTCTTT.

V gene TRBV7-9 combines with J gene TRBJ2-3; TRBD2 matches 10 bases. This CDR3 contains 15 residues. V gave up 4 bases and J gave up 4 bases; unmatched junction bases: 5. The germline CDR1 and CDR2 sequences are SEHNR and FQNEAQ (reference sequence). The CDR3 DNA sequence: TGTGCCAGCAGCTCCGGACTAGCGGCAGCAGATACGCAGTATTTT. Translating gives CASSSGLAAADTQYF.

The chain recombines TRBV30 with TRBJ1-1, with D tentatively TRBD1 (5 bases). The CDR3 extends over 14 amino acids. Trimming took off 5 bases at V and 0 bases at J, with 13 bases between the two ends. Germline V gene data show CDR1 as GTSNPN and CDR2 as SVGIG (reference sequence). Written as DNA, the CDR3 is TGTGCCTGGTCTCCGGGACCCTTGAACACTGAAGCTTTCTTT. Its translation is CAWSPGPLNTEAFF.

This clone was counted between two and nine times. The chain has TRBV28 and TRBJ2-7; D uncertain. Germline values: CDR1 MDHEN, CDR2 SYDVKM. Trimming removed 5 bases from V and 5 bases from J, with 13 bases in between. The length of the CDR3 is 13 residues. The CDR3 DNA reads TGTGCCAGCAGTGGCAATCTTTTAGACGAGCAGTACTTC. The encoded protein is CASSGNLLDEQYF.

The chain joins TRBV7-2 to TRBJ2-5; D call uncertain. The CDR3 contains 12 residues. V lost 5 bases to trimming and J lost 12 bases, with 16 bases between them. The germline V gene encodes CDR1 SGHTA and CDR2 FQGNSA. The CDR3 coding sequence is TGTGCCAGCAGCCAGATTTTAGGCACTGAGTACTTC. Protein sequence: CASSQILGTEYF.

The gene calls are TRBV27 and TRBJ2-7, with 9 bases identical to TRBD1. Germline assignment: CDR1 MNHEY and CDR2 SMNVEV (reference sequence). This CDR3 has 15 residues. J was trimmed by 2 bases and V by 4 bases; bases with no gene match: 6. The CDR3 protein is CASSSGQGIAYEQYF. CDR3 nucleotides: TGTGCCAGCAGTTCGGGACAGGGTATCGCCTACGAGCAGTACTTC.

The genes are TRBV30 and TRBJ2-3; 7 bases map to TRBD2. The CDR3 loop spans 15 amino acids. V dropped 1 base and J dropped 4; count of bases not matched to a gene: 8. CDR1 and CDR2 (germline): GTSNPN, SVGIG (reference sequence). The CDR3 protein is CAWSGAGEGADTQYF. CDR3 nucleotides: TGTGCCTGGAGTGGGGCGGGAGAGGGTGCAGATACGCAGTATTTT.

This clone occurred a few times. The chain uses TRBV6-4 and TRBJ2-2, with 7 bases that match TRBD1. Germline-derived CDR1 and CDR2 are MRHNA and SNTAGT. The CDR3 is 15 amino acids. Unmatched junction bases numbered 1, after V lost 0 bases and J lost 3 bases. In DNA form, the CDR3 reads TGTGCCAGCAGTGACTCAGGGGGCGACACCGGGGAGCTGTTTTTT. Translating gives CASSDSGGDTGELFF.